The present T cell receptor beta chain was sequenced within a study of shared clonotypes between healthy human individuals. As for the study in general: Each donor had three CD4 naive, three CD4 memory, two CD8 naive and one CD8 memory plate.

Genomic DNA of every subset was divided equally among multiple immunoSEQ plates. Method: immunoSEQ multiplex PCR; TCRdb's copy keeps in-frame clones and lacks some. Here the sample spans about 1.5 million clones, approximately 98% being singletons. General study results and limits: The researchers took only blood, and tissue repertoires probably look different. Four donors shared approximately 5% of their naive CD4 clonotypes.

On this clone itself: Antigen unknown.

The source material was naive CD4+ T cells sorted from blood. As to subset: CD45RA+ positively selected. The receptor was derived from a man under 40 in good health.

Written as DNA, the CDR3 is TGTGCCAGCACGCGGGTTGGGATTATCGGGGAGCTGTTTTTT. As protein: CASTRVGIIGELFF. This sequence joins TRBV2 and TRBJ2-2; weak D call: TRBD2 (5 bases). V was shortened by 7 bases and J by 7 bases, with 16 bases between the two germline ends. This CDR3 contains 14 residues. From germline, CDR1 is SNHLY and CDR2 FYNNEI.